In its sample, the clone carrying this T cell receptor (beta chain) was seen a few times. A single record per CDR3 protein comes from TCRdb applying MiXCR to the 5' RACE reads. The profile shows around 490,000 distinct CDR3 sequences, 13% to 15% of them singletons. This CDR3 is built from 13 residues. Trimming pared 5 bases from V and 11 bases from J, leaving 16 bases between. Germline lookup yields CDR1 LGHDT and CDR2 YNNKEL (reference sequence). Donors were all healthy Caucasians. The record originates from a study of identical twins. This sample also appeared in a second study, on yellow fever vaccine responses in identical twins.

Sequenced input: CD4+ T cells sorted from blood. The chain uses TRBV3-1 and TRBJ2-1; D not certain. The source of this sequence is a woman aged 18-29 years in good health. The CDR3 DNA reads as TGTGCCAGCAGCTCGCAAGTGGCGCAAAAGCAGTTCTTC. This translates into CASSSQVAQKQFF.